This T cell receptor beta chain was documented in a study of T-cell memory formation after mild COVID-19 (dated by TCRdb to the early 2020s). With respect to the entire study: TCR sequence clusters from the two donors were largely donor specific. Two young, previously healthy adult volunteers, one female and one male, were included in the cohort. In a couple of donors, T-cell clones that expanded and contracted after mild COVID-19 were tracked by sequencing TCRalpha and TCRbeta repertoires over time.

A note on this clonotype: Its antigen target is currently unknown. Per-base quality was not reported, and no clone a single base away is much larger than it.

Sequencing took place on an Illumina NovaSeq 6000. cDNA libraries for TCRalpha and TCRbeta were prepared by 5'RACE using constant-segment primers, with sample barcodes and unique molecular identifiers added. RNA was extracted from every sample with Trizol reagent. Amplification of the libraries took two PCR steps, and the second step added a second sample barcode plus Illumina TruSeq adapters. Libraries were sequenced on an Illumina NovaSeq with 2 x 150 bp paired-end reads. In the source study's methods: The reads were demultiplexed and collapsed into UMI-guided consensus sequences using migec v1.2.7. Using mixcr v2.1.11, UMI consensuses were aligned to TRA and TRB V and J templates and then assembled into clonotypes. Clonotypes were classified as expanded or contracted when called significant by both edgeR and NoisET, with noise models trained on biological replicates. For edgeR calls, a false discovery rate-adjusted p below 0.01 and a log2 fold-change threshold of 1 were applied. As an exploratory analysis of dynamics, PCA with hierarchical clustering was applied to max-normalized trajectories of the 1000 most abundant clonotypes. The CD4 or CD8 phenotype of responding clones was assigned using the separately sequenced CD4+ and CD8+ repertoires. TCRdb handled the public reads itself, with Q25 trimming in fastp and clone calling in MiXCR, and kept productive beta chains. Here each entry gathers all rows of one CDR3 protein and keeps the most common genes and DNA. Here the V and J calls rest on TCRdb's processing, not on the authors' analysis. This sample holds hundreds of thousands of distinct CDR3 sequences; 7% to 10% were observed only once. Of the sample, roughly 23% falls within the top ten clones.

Ficoll-Paque density gradient centrifugation was the method used to isolate PBMCs. From the cysteine up to the phenylalanine, the CDR3 has a length of 15 residues. Just the 45-base CDR3 DNA is kept, in frame starting at base 1. CDR1 and CDR2 (LNHDA, SQIVND) derive from the germline V gene (reference sequence). Ends trimmed: V by 3 bases, J by 1 base; bases unmatched to a gene: 4. Beyond this particular receptor, the publication reports: SARS-CoV-2 specificity of the second-wave clones peaking on day 37 was not confirmed. Clones contracting from day 15 to 85 had balanced CD4/CD8 phenotypes, while a second wave expanding from day 15 to 37 was biased towards CD4+. The detection of some responding clones in pre-infection memory suggests that pre-existing cross-reactive memory T cells joined the SARS-CoV-2 response. The study included only a couple of mild cases, and larger cohorts that include severe cases with pre-infection samples were judged to be necessary. Contracting CD4+ clones appeared mostly in the CM and EM memory subsets, whereas CD8+ clones were enriched in EMRA.

What was sequenced was PBMCs or a T cell subset sorted from them (not recorded which). The TCR was taken from a young man who had mild COVID-19 (a few samples of this study predate the infection). The sample titles of this study are shuffled in the database, so cell type and time point are left out; the donor was told from shared clones. This chain is built from TRBV19 and TRBJ2-3, with TRBD2 identical over 7 junction bases. Read as DNA, the sequence is TGTGCCAGTAGTATCAGCGGGGCCGGCACAGATACGCAGTATTTT. This sequence encodes CASSISGAGTDTQYF. Extended through the reference TRBV19 and TRBJ2-3 proteins, this CDR3 yields the full variable domain: DGGITQSPKYLFRKEGQNVTLSCEQNLNHDAMYWYRQDPGQGLRLIYYSQIVNDFQKGDIAEGYSVSREKKESFPLTVTSAQKNPTAFYLCASSISGAGTDTQYFGPGTRLTVL.